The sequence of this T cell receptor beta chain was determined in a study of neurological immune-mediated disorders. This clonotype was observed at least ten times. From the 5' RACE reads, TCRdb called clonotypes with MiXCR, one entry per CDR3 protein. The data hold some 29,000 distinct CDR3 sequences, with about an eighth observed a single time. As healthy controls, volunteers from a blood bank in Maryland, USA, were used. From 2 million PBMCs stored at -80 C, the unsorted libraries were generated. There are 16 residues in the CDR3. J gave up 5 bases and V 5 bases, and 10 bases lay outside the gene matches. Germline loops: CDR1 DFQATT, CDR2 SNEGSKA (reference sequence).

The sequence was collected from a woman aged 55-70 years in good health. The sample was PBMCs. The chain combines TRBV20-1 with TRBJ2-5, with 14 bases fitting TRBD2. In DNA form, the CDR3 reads TGCAGTGCTCCTCGGACTAGCGGGGGGTTGGGCGAGACCCAGTACTTC. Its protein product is CSAPRTSGGLGETQYF.